Below, 28 T cell receptor beta chains from the same sample are listed, as sequenced in a study of blood T cell repertoires in COVID-19. Repertoires were generated with immunoSEQ multiplex PCR, while TCRdb's copy carries only in-frame clones and drops some. Of 200,000 to 250,000 clones in the sample, 84% are singletons; the top ten hold over 6.5%. The sequencing sample was made of peripheral blood. These receptors originate from an elderly woman with COVID-19, enrolled during active disease.

This clone was observed a single time. This sequence joins TRBV2 and TRBJ2-3, with TRBD1 matching 11 bases. CDR1 and CDR2 from the germline V gene are SNHLY and FYNNEI. The CDR3 extends over 14 amino acids. J lost 6 bases, V lost 7 bases, and 6 bases had no gene match. CDR3 in amino acids: CASNRDRGADTQYF. CDR3 in DNA: TGTGCCAGCAATAGGGACAGGGGGGCGGATACGCAGTATTTT.

The chain links TRBV5-1 to TRBJ2-3; D may be TRBD2 (5 bases). Germline CDR1 and CDR2: SGHRS and YFSETQ. The CDR3 runs 14 residues. Trimming removed 1 base from V and 2 bases from J, with 8 bases in between. The CDR3 protein is CASSLTRFTDTQYF. The CDR3 coding sequence is TGCGCCAGCAGCTTGACTAGGTTCACAGATACGCAGTATTTT.

Worth noting for this clone: This same CDR3 is encoded by further DNA sequences in the sample. V gene TRBV2 combines with J gene TRBJ1-5, with D unresolved. Trimming left V 3 bases short and J 2 bases short, with 8 bases between. This CDR3 spans 14 amino acids. The germline gives CDR1 SNHLY, CDR2 FYNNEI. The CDR3 nucleotides read TGTGCCAGCAGTGATCGAGTAGGCAATCAGCCCCAGCATTTT. It yields the protein CASSDRVGNQPQHF.

This clone was observed a single time. V and J are TRBV11-2 and TRBJ2-7; the D is unclear. Trimming stripped 6 bases from V and 1 base from J, with 7 bases between. The CDR3 extends over 12 amino acids. Per the germline V gene, CDR1 is SGHAT and CDR2 is FQNNGV. DNA of the CDR3: TGTGCCAGCAGTCCTTTGTCCTACGAGCAGTACTTC. Protein sequence: CASSPLSYEQYF. Full variable domain (missing parts from reference TRBV11-2 and TRBJ2-7): EAGVAQSPRYKIIEKRQSVAFWCNPISGHATLYWYQQILGQGPKLLIQFQNNGVVDDSQLPKDRFSAERLKGVDSTLKIQPAKLEDSAVYLCASSPLSYEQYFGPGTRLTVT.

In DNA form, the CDR3 reads TGTGCCAGCAGGCTAGACAGGGATACTAATGGCTACACCTTC. Translating gives CASRLDRDTNGYTF. The chain uses TRBV7-2 and TRBJ1-2, with 7 bases matching TRBD1. The germline CDR1 and CDR2 sequences are SGHTA and FQGNSA. The CDR3 sequence is 14 residues long. V was clipped by 6 bases and J by 6 bases; unmatched bases: 10.

This chain links TRBV5-1 with TRBJ2-5; TRBD1 agrees at 9 bases. Germline trimming cut 4 bases from V and 5 bases from J; bases unmatched to any gene: 6. Germline V gene sequence: CDR1 SGHRS, CDR2 YFSETQ. The CDR3 loop spans 14 amino acids. CDR3 residues: CASSQTGGDETQYF. In DNA form, the CDR3 reads TGCGCCAGCAGCCAGACAGGGGGTGACGAGACCCAGTACTTC. The complete variable domain, with remaining parts taken from reference TRBV5-1 and TRBJ2-5, reads KAGVTQTPRYLIKTRGQQVTLSCSPISGHRSVSWYQQTPGQGLQFLFEYFSETQRNKGNFPGRFSGRQFSNSRSEMNVSTLELGDSALYLCASSQTGGDETQYFGPGTRLLVL.

The chain joins TRBV10-3 to TRBJ1-3; D uncertain. Between the trimmed V and J ends, which lost 4 bases and 3 bases, there was a span of 7 bases. CDR3 length: 13 residues. Germline values: CDR1 ENHRY, CDR2 SYGVKD. In nucleotides, the CDR3 is TGTGCCATCAGTGTAGACATTGGAAACACCATATATTTT. Amino acid sequence: CAISVDIGNTIYF.

V usage is TRBV19 and J usage is TRBJ1-3; D remains ambiguous. Germline V gene sequence: CDR1 LNHDA, CDR2 SQIVND (reference sequence). The length of the CDR3 is 17 residues. V was trimmed by 3 bases and J by 2 bases, leaving 17 bases between them. CDR3 in amino acids: CASSIQAFVPTGNTIYF. CDR3 in DNA: TGTGCCAGTAGTATCCAGGCCTTCGTCCCAACTGGAAACACCATATATTTT.

This sequence joins TRBV15 and TRBJ2-3, with D maybe TRBD1 (6 bases). CDR1 and CDR2 from the germline V gene are LNHNV and YYDKDF (reference sequence). The CDR3 sequence is 16 residues long. The V end lost 5 bases, the J end lost 3 bases, and 18 bases lay between the germline ends. This CDR3 reads CATSGGLAWATDTQYF. In DNA, the CDR3 is TGTGCCACCAGCGGGGGCCTAGCTTGGGCTACAGATACGCAGTATTTT.

The chain combines TRBV12-3 or TRBV12-4 with TRBJ2-6; D gene unclear. V gave up 3 bases and J gave up 4 bases, with 4 bases separating them. The CDR3 spans 13 residues. CDR3: CASSFGGANVLTF. CDR3 DNA: TGTGCCAGCAGTTTCGGGGGGGCCAACGTCCTGACTTTC.

The rearrangement links TRBV2 to TRBJ1-1; TRBD1 aligns across 7 bases. Looked up from germline, CDR1 is SNHLY and CDR2 is FYNNEI. The CDR3 is 16 amino acids. The trim removed 6 bases at V and 0 bases at J, leaving 10 bases unmatched. The CDR3, as DNA: TGTGCCAGCAGCTGGGTGCCAGGGGGAATGAACACTGAAGCTTTCTTT. This gives the protein CASSWVPGGMNTEAFF.

This rearrangement joins TRBV6-6 to TRBJ1-1; D is undetermined. Between the trimmed V and J ends, which lost 0 bases and 1 base, there was a span of 9 bases. CDR1 and CDR2 (germline): MNHNY, SVGAGI (reference sequence). This CDR3 comprises 15 residues. CDR3 DNA sequence: TGTGCCAGCAGTTACTCTTCCAGGCCGAACACTGAAGCTTTCTTT. Residues: CASSYSSRPNTEAFF.

The rearrangement uses TRBV7-9 and TRBJ2-5; D unresolved. Germline V gives CDR1 SEHNR, CDR2 FQNEAQ (reference sequence). This CDR3 is 15 amino acids long. V lost 2 bases, J lost 3 bases, and 13 bases lay in between. The CDR3 sequence: CASSLRGLPEETQYF. CDR3 DNA: TGTGCCAGCAGCTTACGCGGCCTCCCTGAAGAGACCCAGTACTTC.

The chain joins TRBV20-1 to TRBJ1-2; D is undetermined. The CDR3 has 11 residues. V was shortened by 3 bases and J by 4 bases, with 6 bases between the two germline ends. Germline V CDR1 and CDR2: DFQATT, SNEGSKA (reference sequence). The CDR3 protein is CSASRSYGYTF. The CDR3 DNA sequence: TGCAGTGCTAGCCGCAGCTATGGCTACACCTTC.

This chain uses TRBV7-2 with TRBJ1-1, with D possibly being TRBD1 (5 bases). Germline CDR1 reads SGHTA; CDR2 reads FQGNSA. The ends were cut back, 0 bases at V and 5 bases at J, with 10 bases in the middle. CDR3 length: 14 amino acids. The CDR3 nucleotides are TGTGCCAGCAGCTTAGCGCTGGGGGGGACTGAAGCTTTCTTT. Protein product: CASSLALGGTEAFF.

This clone was recorded a few times. The chain carries TRBV5-6 and TRBJ2-6, with a weak D call TRBD2 (6 bases). CDR3 length: 16 amino acids. Germline V CDR1 and CDR2: SGHDT, YYEEEE. V dropped 0 bases and J dropped 2 bases, with 9 bases sitting between them. The DNA of the CDR3 is TGTGCCAGCAGCTTGGGGGAGGTGGCTGGGGCCAACGTCCTGACTTTC. Translating gives CASSLGEVAGANVLTF.

This chain links TRBV19 with TRBJ1-1; D not certain. This CDR3 is built from 15 residues. V dropped 1 base and J dropped 0 bases, with 9 bases sitting between them. From germline, CDR1 is LNHDA and CDR2 SQIVND (reference sequence). CDR3 DNA: TGTGCCAGTAGTATAGTGAGCAAGTTGAACACTGAAGCTTTCTTT. Encoded protein: CASSIVSKLNTEAFF.

In the case of this clone: At the DNA level, this CDR3 is encoded by other sequences in the same sample as well. The chain couples TRBV5-4 to TRBJ2-5; 8 bases map to TRBD1. The germline CDR1 and CDR2 sequences are SGHNT and YYREEE (reference sequence). The CDR3 is made up of 15 amino acids. The trim removed 3 bases at V and 3 bases at J, leaving 7 bases unmatched. CDR3 nucleotides: TGTGCCAGCAGCTCCCCTCAGACAGGGGAAGAGACCCAGTACTTC. Its protein product is CASSSPQTGEETQYF.

This chain joins TRBV5-3 and TRBJ2-5, with 10 bases fitting TRBD2. TRBV5-3 is an ORF; its function is uncertain. The junction had 6 bases not matched to a gene; V was cut back by 2 bases and J by 2 bases. The CDR3 has 16 amino acids. DNA for the CDR3: TGTGCCAGAAGCTTCCCACTAGCGGGAACACAAGAGACCCAGTACTTC. Amino acid sequence: CARSFPLAGTQETQYF.

The genes are TRBV29-1 and TRBJ2-3, with D maybe TRBD1 (5 bases). The CDR3 runs to 14 residues. Germline CDR1 and CDR2: SQVTM and ANQGSEA. V lost 2 bases, J lost 1 base, and 10 bases lay in between. The CDR3 DNA is TGCAGCGTTGAAAAGGACACGGGCACAGATACGCAGTATTTT. It encodes CSVEKDTGTDTQYF.

The V gene is TRBV5-6, the J gene TRBJ2-2; possibly TRBD2 for D (8 bases). V lost 4 bases and J lost 4, with 23 bases in between. CDR1 and CDR2 from the germline V gene are SGHDT and YYEEEE. The CDR3 runs 18 residues. The CDR3 is CASSPIQGLAGSTGELFF. Here the CDR3 DNA reads TGTGCCAGCAGCCCAATACAGGGGCTAGCGGGCAGCACCGGGGAGCTGTTTTTT.

The chain combines TRBV3-1 (or the pseudogene TRBV3-2) with TRBJ2-3; 11 nucleotides match TRBD2. Unmatched junction bases numbered 7, after V lost 4 bases and J lost 4 bases. The germline V gene encodes CDR1 LGHDT and CDR2 YNNKEL (reference sequence). The CDR3 consists of 16 residues. The DNA for the CDR3 is TGTGCCAGCAGCCTTCACCTAGCGGGAGGATCAGATACGCAGTATTTT. Its translation is CASSLHLAGGSDTQYF.

This clone has just a few counts. V usage is TRBV5-6 and J usage is TRBJ2-7; D perhaps matches TRBD2 (6 bases). In germline, CDR1 is SGHDT, CDR2 YYEEEE. The CDR3 totals 15 residues. Trimming shortened V by 4 bases and J by 1 base, and 15 bases separated the two germline ends. This CDR3 reads CASSRRGTQSYEQYF. CDR3 DNA: TGTGCCAGCAGCCGGCGAGGGACTCAATCCTACGAGCAGTACTTC.

The rearrangement uses TRBV7-3 and TRBJ2-2; 8 bases align to TRBD2. Germline values: CDR1 SGHTA, CDR2 FQGTGA. The CDR3 is made up of 16 amino acids. With 2 bases clipped from V and 6 bases from J, the junction kept 8 bases outside the gene matches. CDR3 nucleotides: TGTGCCAGCAGCTTAGAAGGACTAGCAGGGGCCGGGGAGCTGTTTTTT. Protein product: CASSLEGLAGAGELFF.

This clone was counted many times. J is TRBJ1-2 and V is TRBV6-1, with TRBD1 matching over 8 bases. The CDR3 extends over 14 amino acids. Germline V gene sequence: CDR1 MNHNS, CDR2 SASEGT. Trimming took 2 bases from V and 8 from J; bases not matched to a gene: 7. The CDR3 protein is CASSEPMQGAGYTF. The CDR3 bases are TGTGCCAGCAGTGAACCGATGCAGGGGGCCGGCTACACCTTC.

This sequence joins TRBV5-5 and TRBJ2-1; no clear D gene. Deletions cut 1 base from V and 10 bases from J, with 6 bases between. The germline V gene encodes CDR1 SGHKS and CDR2 YYEKEE (reference sequence). This CDR3 is built from 11 residues. CDR3 DNA: TGTGCCAGCAGCTTGAGCATCGAGCAGTTCTTC. As protein: CASSLSIEQFF.

The V and J genes are TRBV27 and TRBJ2-7, with D possibly being TRBD2 (6 bases). The length of the CDR3 is 15 residues. Trimming shortened V by 2 bases and J by 2 bases, and 13 bases separated the two germline ends. The germline gives CDR1 MNHEY, CDR2 SMNVEV (reference sequence). CDR3 sequence: CASSLEGRGAYEQYF. CDR3 bases: TGTGCCAGCAGTTTAGAGGGGCGGGGAGCCTACGAGCAGTACTTC.

The V gene is TRBV27, the J gene TRBJ1-1; weak D call: TRBD1 (6 bases). The ends were cut back, 5 bases at V and 5 bases at J, with 18 bases in the middle. The CDR3 totals 15 residues. Germline V lookup: CDR1 MNHEY, CDR2 SMNVEV (reference sequence). The DNA for the CDR3 is TGTGCCAGCAGTGCCCGGACAGCAAAGGGAACTGAAGCTTTCTTT. It codes for CASSARTAKGTEAFF.